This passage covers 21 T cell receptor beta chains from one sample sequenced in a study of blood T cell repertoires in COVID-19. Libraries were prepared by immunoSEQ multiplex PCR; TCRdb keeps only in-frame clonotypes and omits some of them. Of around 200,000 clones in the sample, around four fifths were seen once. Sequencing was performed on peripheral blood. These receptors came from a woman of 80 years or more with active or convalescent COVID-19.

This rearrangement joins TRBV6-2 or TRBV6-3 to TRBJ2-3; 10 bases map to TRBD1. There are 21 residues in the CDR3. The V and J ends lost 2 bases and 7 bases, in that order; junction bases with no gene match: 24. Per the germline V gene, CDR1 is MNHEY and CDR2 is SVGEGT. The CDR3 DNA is TGTGCCAGCAGTTACCTAGGACAGGGGGTCTTCGGGGGAGGGGGCGCATATACGCAGTATTTT. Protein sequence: CASSYLGQGVFGGGGAYTQYF.

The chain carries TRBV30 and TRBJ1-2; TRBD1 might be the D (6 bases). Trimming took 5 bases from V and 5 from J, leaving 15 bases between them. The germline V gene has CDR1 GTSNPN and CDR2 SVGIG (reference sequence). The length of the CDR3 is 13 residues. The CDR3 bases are TGTGCCTGGCGGGCAGGGGCGAGATATGGCTACACCTTC. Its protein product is CAWRAGARYGYTF.

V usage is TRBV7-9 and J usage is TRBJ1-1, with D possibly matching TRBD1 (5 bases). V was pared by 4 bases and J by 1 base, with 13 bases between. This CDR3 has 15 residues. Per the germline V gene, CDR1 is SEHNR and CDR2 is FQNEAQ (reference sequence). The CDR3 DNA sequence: TGTGCCAGCAGCTCCTACAGGATAACGAACACTGAAGCTTTCTTT. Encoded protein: CASSSYRITNTEAFF. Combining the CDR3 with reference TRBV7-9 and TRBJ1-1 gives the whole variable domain DTGVSQNPRHKITKRGQNVTFRCDPISEHNRLYWYRQTLGQGPEFLTYFQNEAQLEKSRLLSDRFSAERPKGSFSTLEIQRTEQGDSAMYLCASSSYRITNTEAFFGQGTRLTVV.

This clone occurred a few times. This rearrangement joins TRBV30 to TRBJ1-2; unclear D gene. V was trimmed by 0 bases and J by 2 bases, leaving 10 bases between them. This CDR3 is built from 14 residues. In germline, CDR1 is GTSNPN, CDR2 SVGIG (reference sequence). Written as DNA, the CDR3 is TGTGCCTGGAGTGTAAACCCCTACAACTATGGCTACACCTTC. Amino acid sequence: CAWSVNPYNYGYTF.

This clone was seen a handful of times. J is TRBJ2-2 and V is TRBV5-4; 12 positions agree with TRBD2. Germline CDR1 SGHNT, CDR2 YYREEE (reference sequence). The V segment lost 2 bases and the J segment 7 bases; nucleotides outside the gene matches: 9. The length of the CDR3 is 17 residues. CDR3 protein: CASSFSGLAGTDGELFF. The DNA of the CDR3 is TGTGCCAGCAGCTTTAGTGGACTAGCGGGGACGGACGGGGAGCTGTTTTTT.

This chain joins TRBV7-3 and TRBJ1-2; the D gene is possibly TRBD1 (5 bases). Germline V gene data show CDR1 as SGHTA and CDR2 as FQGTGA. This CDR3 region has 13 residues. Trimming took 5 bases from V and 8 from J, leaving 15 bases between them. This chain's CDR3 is CASSISTGGGYTF. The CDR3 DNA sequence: TGTGCCAGCAGCATAAGTACAGGTGGAGGCTACACCTTC.

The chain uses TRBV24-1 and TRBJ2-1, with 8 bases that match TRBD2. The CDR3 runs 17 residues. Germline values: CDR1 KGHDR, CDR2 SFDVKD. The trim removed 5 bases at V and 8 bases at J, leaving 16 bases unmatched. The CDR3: CATSGETAGAGGDEQFF. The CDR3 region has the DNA TGTGCCACCAGTGGGGAGACAGCGGGGGCCGGCGGCGATGAGCAGTTCTTC.

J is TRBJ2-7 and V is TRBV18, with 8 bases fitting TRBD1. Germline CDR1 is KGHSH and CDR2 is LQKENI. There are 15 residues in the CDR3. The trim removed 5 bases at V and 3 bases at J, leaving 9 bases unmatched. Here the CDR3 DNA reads TGTGCCAGCTCATCAACGGGACAGGTCGACTACGAGCAGTACTTC. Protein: CASSSTGQVDYEQYF.

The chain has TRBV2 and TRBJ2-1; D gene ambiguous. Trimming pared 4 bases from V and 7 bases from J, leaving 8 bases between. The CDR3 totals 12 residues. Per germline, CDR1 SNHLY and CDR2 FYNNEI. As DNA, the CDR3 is TGTGCCAGCAGTGGAGGCTGGAATGAGCAGTTCTTC. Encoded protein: CASSGGWNEQFF.

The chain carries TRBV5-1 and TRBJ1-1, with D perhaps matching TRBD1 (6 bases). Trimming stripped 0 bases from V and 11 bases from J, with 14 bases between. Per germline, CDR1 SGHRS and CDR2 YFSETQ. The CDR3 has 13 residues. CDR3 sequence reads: CASSLGTEGDAFF. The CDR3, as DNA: TGCGCCAGCAGCTTGGGGACAGAGGGGGACGCTTTCTTT.

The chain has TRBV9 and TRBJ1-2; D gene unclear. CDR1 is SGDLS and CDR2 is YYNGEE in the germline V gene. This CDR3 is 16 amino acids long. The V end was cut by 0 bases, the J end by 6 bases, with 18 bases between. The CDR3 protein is CASSVGSDLSIDGYTF. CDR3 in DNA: TGTGCCAGCAGCGTAGGTTCCGACTTGAGTATCGATGGCTACACCTTC.

The CDR3, as DNA: TGCGCCAGCAGCTTGGTGGGGGGGCAAGAGACCCAGTACTTC. Residues: CASSLVGGQETQYF. The chain has TRBV5-1 and TRBJ2-5, with 7 bases aligning to TRBD2. The V gene's germline CDR1 is SGHRS and CDR2 YFSETQ. V was clipped by 0 bases and J by 2 bases; unmatched bases: 1. CDR3 length: 14 amino acids.

The CDR3 loop is CASSSSSGPTYNEQFF. In DNA, the CDR3 is TGTGCCAGCAGCTCTTCTAGCGGACCCACCTACAATGAGCAGTTCTTC. V and J are TRBV9 and TRBJ2-1; 7 positions match TRBD2. V lost 4 bases and J lost 2; bases outside the gene matches: 9. Germline V gives CDR1 SGDLS, CDR2 YYNGEE. The CDR3 runs to 16 residues.

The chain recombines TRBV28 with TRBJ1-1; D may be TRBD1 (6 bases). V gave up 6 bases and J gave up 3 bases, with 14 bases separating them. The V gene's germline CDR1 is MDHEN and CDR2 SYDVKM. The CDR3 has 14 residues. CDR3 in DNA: TGTGCCAGCAGGGACAGCAACTGGGACACTGAAGCTTTCTTT. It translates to CASRDSNWDTEAFF.

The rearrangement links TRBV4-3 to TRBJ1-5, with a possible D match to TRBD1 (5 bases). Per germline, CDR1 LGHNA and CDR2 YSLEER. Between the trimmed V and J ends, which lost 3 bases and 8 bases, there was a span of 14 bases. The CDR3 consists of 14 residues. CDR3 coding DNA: TGCGCCAGCAGCCAGAGACAGAGTGTAGAGCCCCAGCATTTT. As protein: CASSQRQSVEPQHF.

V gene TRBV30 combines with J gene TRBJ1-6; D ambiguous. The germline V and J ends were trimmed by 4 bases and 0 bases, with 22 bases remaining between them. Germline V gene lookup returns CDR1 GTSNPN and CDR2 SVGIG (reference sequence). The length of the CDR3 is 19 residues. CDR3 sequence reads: CAWTPAPAGQSSYNSPLHF. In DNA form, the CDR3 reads TGTGCCTGGACCCCCGCGCCAGCAGGCCAAAGCTCCTATAATTCACCCCTCCACTTT.

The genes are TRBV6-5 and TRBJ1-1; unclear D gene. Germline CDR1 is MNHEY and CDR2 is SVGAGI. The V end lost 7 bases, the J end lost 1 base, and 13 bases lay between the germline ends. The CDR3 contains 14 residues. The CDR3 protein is CASTLRRGNTEAFF. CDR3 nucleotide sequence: TGTGCCAGCACTTTACGTCGGGGGAACACTGAAGCTTTCTTT.

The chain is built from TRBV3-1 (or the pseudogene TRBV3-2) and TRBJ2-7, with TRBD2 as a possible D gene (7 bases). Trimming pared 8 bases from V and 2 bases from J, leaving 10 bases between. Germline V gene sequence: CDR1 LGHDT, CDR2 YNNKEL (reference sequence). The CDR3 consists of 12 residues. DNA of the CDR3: TGTGCCAGCTCGGGGGGCGCCTACGAGCAGTACTTC. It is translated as CASSGGAYEQYF.

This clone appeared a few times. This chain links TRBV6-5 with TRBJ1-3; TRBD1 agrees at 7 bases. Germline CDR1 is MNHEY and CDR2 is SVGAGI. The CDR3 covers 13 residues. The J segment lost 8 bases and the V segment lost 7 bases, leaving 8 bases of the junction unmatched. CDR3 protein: CASKGNDRDTIYF. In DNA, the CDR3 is TGTGCCAGCAAAGGGAATGACAGGGACACCATATATTTT.

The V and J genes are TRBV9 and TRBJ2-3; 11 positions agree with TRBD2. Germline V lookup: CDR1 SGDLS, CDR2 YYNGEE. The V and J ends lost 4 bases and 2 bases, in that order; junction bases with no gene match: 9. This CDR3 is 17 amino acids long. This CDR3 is CASSFLPGLADTDTQYF. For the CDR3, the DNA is TGTGCCAGCAGCTTCCTCCCGGGACTAGCGGACACAGATACGCAGTATTTT.

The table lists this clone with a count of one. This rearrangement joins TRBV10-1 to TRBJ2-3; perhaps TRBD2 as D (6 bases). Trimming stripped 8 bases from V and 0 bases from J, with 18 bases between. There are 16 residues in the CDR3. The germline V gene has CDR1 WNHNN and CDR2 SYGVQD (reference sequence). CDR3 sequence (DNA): TGCGCCAGCCCATTCACGGGCGGGAAGAGCACAGATACGCAGTATTTT. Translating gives CASPFTGGKSTDTQYF.